Listed here are 17 T cell receptor beta chains from one sample, sequenced in a study of blood T cell repertoires in COVID-19. The protocol was immunoSEQ multiplex PCR, while the TCRdb copy is restricted to in-frame clones and leaves out a portion. This table has approximately 240,000 clones, 84% appearing once. Sequenced material: peripheral blood. The receptors come from a man aged 45 to 65 with acute or convalescent COVID-19.

V usage is TRBV18 and J usage is TRBJ2-1; tentatively, D is TRBD1 (6 bases). Germline V gene lookup returns CDR1 KGHSH and CDR2 LQKENI. The CDR3 totals 17 residues. The V and J ends lost 4 bases and 1 base respectively, with 17 bases between them. Written as DNA, the CDR3 is TGTGCCAGCTCACAGGAAACCGGGACAAGTTCCTACAATGAGCAGTTCTTC. It is translated as CASSQETGTSSYNEQFF.

This chain joins TRBV6-5 and TRBJ2-4; 7 nucleotides align to TRBD2. The CDR3 has 15 amino acids. V was clipped by 0 bases and J by 5 bases; unmatched bases: 4. From germline, CDR1 is MNHEY and CDR2 SVGAGI. The CDR3 region has the DNA TGTGCCAGCAGTTACTCGTCTAGCGGTGAAAACATTCAGTACTTC. As protein: CASSYSSSGENIQYF.

J is TRBJ1-2 and V is TRBV7-2, with TRBD1 as a possible D gene (5 bases). The germline V gene encodes CDR1 SGHTA and CDR2 FQGNSA. This CDR3 is 15 amino acids long. The germline V and J ends were trimmed by 2 bases and 3 bases, with 13 bases remaining between them. The CDR3 here is CASSLNLEGHYGYTF. The CDR3 DNA reads TGTGCCAGCAGCTTAAATCTGGAGGGGCACTATGGCTACACCTTC.

V gene TRBV5-1 combines with J gene TRBJ2-7, with D maybe TRBD2 (5 bases). Germline CDR1 SGHRS, CDR2 YFSETQ. The CDR3 length is 13 residues. Trimming stripped 3 bases from V and 6 bases from J, with 13 bases between. The CDR3 DNA reads TGCGCCAGCAGCTCGGTGGGAGCGACCGAGCAGTACTTC. Its translation: CASSSVGATEQYF. Drawing the rest from reference TRBV5-1 and TRBJ2-7, the complete variable domain is KAGVTQTPRYLIKTRGQQVTLSCSPISGHRSVSWYQQTPGQGLQFLFEYFSETQRNKGNFPGRFSGRQFSNSRSEMNVSTLELGDSALYLCASSSVGATEQYFGPGTRLTVT.

This clone has more than one count but fewer than ten. The V gene is TRBV7-8, the J gene TRBJ1-1; D remains ambiguous. Germline lookup yields CDR1 SGHVS and CDR2 FQNEAQ. The CDR3 contains 16 residues. Trimming left V 5 bases short and J 1 base short, with 17 bases between. CDR3 DNA: TGTGCCAGCAGCAATCGGGGATCCCGACGGAACACTGAAGCTTTCTTT. It specifies CASSNRGSRRNTEAFF.

The gene calls are TRBV2 and TRBJ2-1, with 9 bases matching TRBD1. The CDR3 length is 14 residues. The junction had 5 bases not matched to a gene; V was cut back by 3 bases and J by 8 bases. Germline values: CDR1 SNHLY, CDR2 FYNNEI. The CDR3 region has the DNA TGTGCCAGCAGTGACAGACAGGGGGTTGATGAGCAGTTCTTC. Its translation: CASSDRQGVDEQFF.

This chain uses TRBV4-1 with TRBJ1-2, with 8 positions matching TRBD1. V lost 6 bases to trimming and J lost 4 bases; unmatched junction nucleotides: 7. CDR3 length: 14 residues. Per the germline V gene, CDR1 is MGHRA and CDR2 is YSYEKL. CDR3 loop: CASRGGTGGYGYTF. DNA of the CDR3: TGCGCCAGCAGGGGGGGCACAGGGGGCTATGGCTACACCTTC.

The genes are TRBV30 and TRBJ1-2, with a tentative D call TRBD1 (6 bases). V was pared by 4 bases and J by 4 bases, with 10 bases between. Per the germline V gene, CDR1 is GTSNPN and CDR2 is SVGIG (reference sequence). This CDR3 is 12 amino acids long. Written as DNA, the CDR3 is TGTGCCTGGACGGACAGCCTCTATGGCTACACCTTC. Amino acids: CAWTDSLYGYTF.

The V and J genes are TRBV11-2 and TRBJ1-4; D is unclear. Germline values: CDR1 SGHAT, CDR2 FQNNGV. V dropped 5 bases and J dropped 0 bases, with 10 bases sitting between them. The CDR3 is 15 residues long. The CDR3 reads CASSIGVATNEKLFF. CDR3 nucleotides: TGTGCCAGCAGCATCGGGGTTGCAACTAATGAAAAACTGTTTTTT.

The V and J genes are TRBV19 and TRBJ2-3; 8 bases are shared with TRBD1. V lost 3 bases and J lost 1; bases outside the gene matches: 3. CDR1 and CDR2 (germline): LNHDA, SQIVND (reference sequence). CDR3 length: 15 amino acids. CDR3 residues: CASSIGQGGTDTQYF. Written as DNA, the CDR3 is TGTGCCAGTAGTATTGGACAGGGCGGCACAGATACGCAGTATTTT.

In this sample, this clone turned up once. This rearrangement joins TRBV5-4 to TRBJ1-5; TRBD1 matches at 8 bases. CDR1 and CDR2 from the germline V gene are SGHNT and YYREEE (reference sequence). The CDR3 loop spans 13 amino acids. Germline trimming cut 4 bases from V and 6 bases from J; bases unmatched to any gene: 3. This CDR3 reads CASSPDRGQPQHF. The CDR3 coding sequence is TGTGCCAGCAGCCCTGACAGGGGTCAGCCCCAGCATTTT.

This sequence joins TRBV30 and TRBJ1-6; TRBD1 is a possible D gene (5 bases). V lost 1 base and J lost 0, with 16 bases in between. Germline V CDR1 and CDR2: GTSNPN, SVGIG (reference sequence). The CDR3 covers 18 residues. The CDR3 region has the DNA TGTGCCTGGAGTGGGGGCGCCACCCAGAGCTCCTATAATTCACCCCTCCACTTT. Protein product: CAWSGGATQSSYNSPLHF.

This sequence joins TRBV6-5 and TRBJ1-1; D is undetermined. Trimming shortened V by 6 bases and J by 4 bases, and 12 bases separated the two germline ends. The germline V gene encodes CDR1 MNHEY and CDR2 SVGAGI. The CDR3 has 13 residues. The CDR3 DNA follows: TGTGCCAGCAGCAAGAACCTATTCACTGAAGCTTTCTTT. Translating gives CASSKNLFTEAFF.

The chain couples TRBV18 to TRBJ2-7; 7 bases align to TRBD2. The germline V gene has CDR1 KGHSH and CDR2 LQKENI. This CDR3 spans 11 amino acids. With 6 bases clipped from V and 6 bases from J, the junction kept 2 bases outside the gene matches. CDR3 sequence (DNA): TGTGCCAGCTCCTCGGGAGGCGAGCAGTACTTC. Its translation is CASSSGGEQYF.

CDR3: CASRQGTEAFF. In DNA, the CDR3 is TGTGCCAGCAGACAGGGGACTGAAGCTTTCTTT. The chain links TRBV6-5 to TRBJ1-1; 7 bases align to TRBD1. The length of the CDR3 is 11 residues. Per germline, CDR1 MNHEY and CDR2 SVGAGI. The V gene end was trimmed by 6 bases and the J gene end by 5 bases; junction bases not matched to a gene: 0.

This chain joins TRBV4-1 and TRBJ2-5, with 10 bases matching TRBD1. This CDR3 has 14 residues. Germline V gives CDR1 MGHRA, CDR2 YSYEKL. Trimming removed 4 bases from V and 2 bases from J; junction bases left unmatched: 1. This CDR3 reads CASSRGQGQETQYF. The CDR3 DNA sequence: TGCGCCAGCAGCCGGGGACAGGGGCAAGAGACCCAGTACTTC.

The J gene is TRBJ2-3, the V gene TRBV6-4, with a tentative D call TRBD1 (5 bases). The germline V gene has CDR1 MRHNA and CDR2 SNTAGT. The CDR3 totals 15 residues. V lost 5 bases to trimming and J lost 2 bases, with 14 bases between them. The CDR3 DNA sequence: TGTGCCAGCAGTAACTACCCAGGGCTCACAGATACGCAGTATTTT. Translating it yields CASSNYPGLTDTQYF.